The 2 T cell receptor beta chains presented below share a single source sample, sequenced in a study of blood T cell repertoires in COVID-19. The assay was immunoSEQ multiplex PCR, and TCRdb's table has in-frame clones only and misses some. The data hold under 200,000 clones, with 70% to 90% observed a single time. The sequenced sample was peripheral blood. These receptors were obtained from a woman in her fifties or sixties with COVID-19, enrolled during active disease.

The chain uses TRBV5-4 and TRBJ2-1, with D possibly TRBD2 on 5 matching bases. Deletions cut 0 bases from V and 3 bases from J, with 7 bases between. Germline CDR1 is SGHNT and CDR2 is YYREEE (reference sequence). There are 14 residues in the CDR3. CDR3: CASSLVGDYNEQFF. The CDR3 nucleotides read TGTGCCAGCAGCTTGGTCGGGGACTACAATGAGCAGTTCTTC.

The gene calls are TRBV15 and TRBJ1-2; D may be TRBD1 (6 bases). V gave up 5 bases and J gave up 3 bases, with 10 bases separating them. The germline V gene encodes CDR1 LNHNV and CDR2 YYDKDF (reference sequence). The CDR3 length is 13 residues. CDR3 protein: CATSWTDYYGYTF. Written as DNA, the CDR3 is TGTGCCACCAGCTGGACAGACTACTATGGCTACACCTTC.